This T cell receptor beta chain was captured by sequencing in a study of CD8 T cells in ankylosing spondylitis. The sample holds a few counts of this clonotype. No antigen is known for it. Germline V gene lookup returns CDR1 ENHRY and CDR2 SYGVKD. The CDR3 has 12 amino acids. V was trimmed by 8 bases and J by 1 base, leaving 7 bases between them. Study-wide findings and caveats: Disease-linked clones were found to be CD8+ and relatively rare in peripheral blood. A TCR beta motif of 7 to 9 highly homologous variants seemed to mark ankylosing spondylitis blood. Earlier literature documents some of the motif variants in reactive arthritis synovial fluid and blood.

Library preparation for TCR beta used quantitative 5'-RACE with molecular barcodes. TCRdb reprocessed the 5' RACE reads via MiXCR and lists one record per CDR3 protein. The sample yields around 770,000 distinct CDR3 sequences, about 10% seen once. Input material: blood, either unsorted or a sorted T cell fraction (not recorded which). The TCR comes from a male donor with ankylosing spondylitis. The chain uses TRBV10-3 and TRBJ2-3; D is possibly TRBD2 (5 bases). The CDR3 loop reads CAIFSGTDTQYF. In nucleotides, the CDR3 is TGTGCCATCTTTAGCGGCACAGATACGCAGTATTTT.